One TCR beta chain is described in this entry. V lost 6 bases to trimming and J lost 5 bases; unmatched junction nucleotides: 7. Germline values: CDR1 SQVTM, CDR2 ANQGSEA. The CDR3 extends over 13 amino acids. This specimen belongs to a study of cytomegalovirus exposure and HLA in healthy donors. Libraries were prepared by immunoSEQ multiplex PCR; TCRdb keeps only in-frame clonotypes and omits some of them. Here the sample spans around 120,000 clones, approximately 85% being singletons. This chain connects TRBV29-1 to TRBJ1-5; the match to TRBD1 covers 7 bases. The receptor was derived from a man aged 18 to 29 in good health and CMV-seronegative. Sequencing was done on a sample of PBMCs. CDR3 nucleotide sequence: TGCAGCGTGGCGACAGGGTCCCATCAGCCCCAGCATTTT. Its translation is CSVATGSHQPQHF.